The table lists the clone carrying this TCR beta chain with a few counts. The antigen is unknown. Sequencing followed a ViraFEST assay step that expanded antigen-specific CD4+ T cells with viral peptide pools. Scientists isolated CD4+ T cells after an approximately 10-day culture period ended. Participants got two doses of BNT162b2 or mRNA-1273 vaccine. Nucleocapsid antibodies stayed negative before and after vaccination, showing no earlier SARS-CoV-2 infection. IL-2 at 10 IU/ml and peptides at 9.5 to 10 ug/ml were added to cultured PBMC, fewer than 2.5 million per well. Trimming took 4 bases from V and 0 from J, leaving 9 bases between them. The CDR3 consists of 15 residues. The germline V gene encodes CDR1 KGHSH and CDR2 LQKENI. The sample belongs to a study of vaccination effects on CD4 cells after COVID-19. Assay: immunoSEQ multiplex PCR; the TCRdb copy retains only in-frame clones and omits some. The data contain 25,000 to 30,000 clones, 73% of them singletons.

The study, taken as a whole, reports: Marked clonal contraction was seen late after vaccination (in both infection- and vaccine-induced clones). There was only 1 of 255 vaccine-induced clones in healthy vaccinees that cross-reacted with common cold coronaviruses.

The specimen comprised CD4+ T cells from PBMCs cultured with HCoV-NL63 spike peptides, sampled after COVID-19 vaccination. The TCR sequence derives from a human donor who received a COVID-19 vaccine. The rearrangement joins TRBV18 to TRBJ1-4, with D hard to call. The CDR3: CASSRSTATNEKLFF. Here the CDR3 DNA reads TGTGCCAGCTCACGGAGCACCGCAACTAATGAAAAACTGTTTTTT.